This entry is about one TCR beta chain. Its antigen is as yet unknown. The V end was cut by 0 bases, the J end by 2 bases, with 8 bases between. CDR3 size: 14 residues. CDR1 and CDR2 from the germline V gene are LGHNA and YNFKEQ. The data were produced by immunoSEQ multiplex PCR, yet TCRdb's version contains in-frame clones alone and is incomplete. Of approximately 90,000 clones listed, around 90% are singletons. This entry comes from a study of OX40 agonist ivuxolimab in advanced cancers. In the study overall: Patients receiving dose escalation had hepatocellular carcinoma, melanoma, renal cell or head and neck cancer. Previous treatment with anti-PD-1, anti-PD-L1 or anti-CTLA-4 therapy was allowed; 35% to 50% had received some. Study-wide points: Expanded clones were, on average, more numerous among CD8+ T cells than CD4+. Circulating CD4+ and CD8+ T cells showed clonal expansion by week 6 at 0.1 to 3.0 mg/kg.

The input for sequencing was CD4+ or CD8+ T cells sorted from blood, taken in a trial of the OX40 agonist ivuxolimab. The J gene is TRBJ2-7, the V gene TRBV4-2, with D uncertain. This receptor was obtained from an adult with an advanced solid tumor such as melanoma, head and neck, liver or kidney cancer. Written as DNA, the CDR3 is TGTGCCAGCAGCCAAGAATGGATCGCCTACGAGCAGTACTTC. The encoded protein is CASSQEWIAYEQYF.